This T cell receptor beta chain was found in a study of T cell clonality in common variable immunodeficiency. Study-wide results and limits: Common variable immunodeficiency TCR beta sequences reportedly had fewer deletions and N-nucleotide insertions. Patient heterogeneity in the CVID cohort limited correlations between repertoire features and clinical complications. Compared with controls, CVID subjects had fewer shared TCRbeta clones.

A word on this clone: Its specificity is unknown.

TCRdb's copy holds only in-frame clones and misses some; the assay was immunoSEQ multiplex PCR. Listed for the sample are about 32,000 clones, none seen a single time. This sequence originates from a human donor with common variable immunodeficiency. The sequenced material came from peripheral blood mononuclear cells.

The CDR3 DNA, read in part, is TGTGCCAGCAGTGACAGGGGCAAAAACACTGAA. Translated: CASSDRGKNTE. The whole CDR3 protein reads CASSDRGKNTEAFF. The V and J genes are TRBV2 and TRBJ1-1, with a possible D match to TRBD1 (6 bases). The read ends 3 residues before the CDR3 terminus; that terminus is restored from the germline J gene. V lost 3 bases, J lost 2 bases, and 10 bases lay in between. In germline, CDR1 is SNHLY, CDR2 FYNNEI. The CDR3 is 14 residues long.